This T cell receptor beta chain appears in the sequencing data of a study of T-cell memory formation after mild COVID-19. In germline, CDR1 is KGHSH, CDR2 LQKENI. V lost 5 bases to trimming and J lost 4 bases; unmatched junction nucleotides: 7. This CDR3 is built from 15 residues. TCRdb independently ran MiXCR on the 5' RACE reads; one entry per CDR3 protein. The data hold about 270,000 distinct CDR3 sequences, with 15% to 19% observed a single time. The sample consisted of PBMCs or a T cell subset sorted from them (not recorded which). The receptor was derived from an adult woman who had mild COVID-19 (a few samples of this study predate the infection). Cell type and time point are not known. The rearrangement uses TRBV18 and TRBJ2-5; 10 bases match TRBD1. The chain's CDR3 is CASSFRQGATETQYF. The CDR3 DNA follows: TGTGCCAGCTCATTCAGACAGGGGGCGACAGAGACCCAGTACTTC. Combining the CDR3 with reference TRBV18 and TRBJ2-5 gives the whole variable domain NAGVMQNPRHLVRRRGQEARLRCSPMKGHSHVYWYRQLPEEGLKFMVYLQKENIIDESGMPKERFSAEFPKEGPSILRIQQVVRGDSAAYFCASSFRQGATETQYFGPGTRLLVL.